This T cell receptor (beta chain) comes out of a study of T cell repertoires in cytomegalovirus infection. The ends were cut back, 7 bases at V and 6 bases at J, with 11 bases in the middle. The CDR3 sequence is 12 residues long. Germline V gives CDR1 MDHEN, CDR2 SYDVKM. Points on this clonotype: Antigen: not known.

Study-wide results and caveats: Predominance within the ex vivo response was attributable to HLA-C-restricted CMV-specific TCR beta clonotypes.

TCRdb reprocessed the reads via MiXCR and lists one record per CDR3 protein. The sample contains some 400,000 distinct CDR3 sequences, roughly 18% of which appear only once. Sequenced material: PBMCs. This receptor was taken from a human donor in good health (CMV status not recorded). Some clones in this sample may be carry-over from other donors' samples. The chain is built from TRBV28 and TRBJ2-3; D is unresolved. CDR3 in amino acids: CASNFLGDTQYF. Written as DNA, the CDR3 is TGTGCCAGCAACTTTTTGGGGGATACGCAGTATTTT.